A selection of T cell receptor beta chains follows, all from one sample in a study of regulatory T cells in long-lasting Graves disease. In TCRdb, the multiplex PCR reads were re-called with MiXCR into one record per CDR3 protein. Of around 430,000 distinct CDR3 sequences detected, approximately 23% appear once; the ten largest clones hold 13%. The material sequenced was peripheral blood mononuclear cells (PBMCs), taken when the disease was refractory, from a patient treated with antithyroid drugs. The receptors here all came from a female donor with Graves disease. The CDR3 runs from the conserved cysteine through the conserved F or W. D genes are given only for firm matches. Rows give clone size only sometimes, using once, few, many, or a class for an expanded clone.

j_call,clone_size,d_call,v_call,cdr3_nt,cdr3_aa
TRBJ2-5,many,-,TRBV7-2,TGTGCCAGCAGCCCGGGTTTAGCCCAGACAGAGACCCAGTACTTC,CASSPGLAQTETQYF
TRBJ1-2,many,-,TRBV6-5,TGTGCCAGCAGTTTCGGAGCCGGGGGAGACTACACCTTC,CASSFGAGGDYTF
TRBJ2-7,-,TRBD2,TRBV4-1,TGCGCCAGCAGCCCGGGGAGGGAGGGACGCACCTACGAGCAGTACTTC,CASSPGREGRTYEQYF
TRBJ2-3,few,TRBD2,TRBV28,TGTGCCAGCAGTTCACCGGCTAGCGGGAGATCAGATACGCAGTATTTT,CASSSPASGRSDTQYF
TRBJ2-2,many,-,TRBV2,TGTGCCAGCAGGGCAAGACAGAACACCGGGGAGCTGTTTTTT,CASRARQNTGELFF
TRBJ2-7,many,TRBD2,TRBV7-2,TGTGCCAGCAGCTTTAGCGGGAGGGCAGGCGAGCAGTACTTC,CASSFSGRAGEQYF
TRBJ1-2,many,-,TRBV12-3/TRBV12-4,TGTGCCAGCAGCCGAGGGATCTATGGCTACACCTTC,CASSRGIYGYTF
TRBJ1-5,few,-,TRBV19,TGTGCCAGTAGTCTATGGGTTAGACAGGAAGGTCAGCCCCAGCATTTT,CASSLWVRQEGQPQHF
TRBJ1-1,-,-,TRBV4-3,TGCGCCAGCAGCCAAGATGTGGGTTTCACTGAAGCTTTCTTT,CASSQDVGFTEAFF
TRBJ2-7,many,-,TRBV14,TGTGCCAGCAGCTCGGGACTCCTCTACGAGCAGTACTTC,CASSSGLLYEQYF
TRBJ1-1,few,-,TRBV7-9,TGTGCCAGCAGCCCGTCCCCAGGGGCCCATGAAGCTTTCTTT,CASSPSPGAHEAFF
TRBJ2-7,many,-,TRBV7-9,TGTGCCAGCAGCTTCACAGCTTCCTACGAGCAGTACTTC,CASSFTASYEQYF
TRBJ2-5,many,-,TRBV11-2,TGTGCCAGCAGCTTAGGTTCCGCTTACGCCCAGTACTTC,CASSLGSAYAQYF
TRBJ2-7,few,TRBD2,TRBV20-1,TGCAGTGCTAGAGATGCGGGGGGGCCGGACGAGCAGTACTTC,CSARDAGGPDEQYF
TRBJ1-3,-,-,TRBV14,TGTGCCAGCAGCCAAGGACTGCCGGGTCCGGCGGACACCATATATTTT,CASSQGLPGPADTIYF
TRBJ2-2,many,TRBD1,TRBV6-9,TGTGCCAGCAGTTCCACCCCCGGGACAGGGGTTGACGGGGAGCTGTTTTTT,CASSSTPGTGVDGELFF
TRBJ1-5,-,-,TRBV6-5,TGTGCCAGCAGTTTTCCAGTTAGCAATCAGCCCCAGCATTTT,CASSFPVSNQPQHF
TRBJ1-6,many,-,TRBV7-9,TGTGCCAGCAGCTTAGGTTCAATGGGGGATTCACCCCTCCACTTT,CASSLGSMGDSPLHF
TRBJ1-1,few,-,TRBV30,TGTGCCTGGAGTAGGACGGAGAACACTGAAGCTTTCTTT,CAWSRTENTEAFF
TRBJ2-5,many,-,TRBV6-5,TGTGCCAGCAGTTACTCCCTGCGCGAGAACCAAGAGACCCAGTACTTC,CASSYSLRENQETQYF
TRBJ1-1,few,TRBD1,TRBV15,TGTGCCACCAGCAGAGATGATGTAGGGGGCCGTGAAGCTTTCTTT,CATSRDDVGGREAFF
TRBJ1-6,many,-,TRBV30,TGTGCCTGGAGTCGGACAGCTAATTCACCCCTCCACTTT,CAWSRTANSPLHF
TRBJ2-7,many,-,TRBV20-1,TGCAGTGCCCCGTGGACAGAGAGCTACGAGCAGTACTTC,CSAPWTESYEQYF
TRBJ2-2,few,-,TRBV12-3/TRBV12-4,TGTGCCACCCTGCCAGGGACGGAAGGGTTCCACACCGGGGAGCTGTTTTTT,CATLPGTEGFHTGELFF
TRBJ2-7,many,-,TRBV28,TGTGCCAGCAGTTTGAGCCACTACGAGCAGTACTTC,CASSLSHYEQYF
TRBJ1-2,-,-,TRBV5-1,TGCGCCAGCAGCACCAGCCGGGACGGAGGATCCGGCTACACCTTC,CASSTSRDGGSGYTF
TRBJ1-4,many,-,TRBV10-3,TGTGCCATCAGTGCCACCGGGGAGGAGGATGAAAAACTGTTTTTT,CAISATGEEDEKLFF
TRBJ2-2,few,-,TRBV15,TGTGCCACCAGCAGAGATATGAGAGGTTCAGGGACCCACACCGGGGAGCTGTTTTTT,CATSRDMRGSGTHTGELFF
TRBJ2-5,many,-,TRBV20-1,TGCAGTGCTTGCAAGTCAGGGGCGGATCACGAGGAGACCCAGTACTTC,CSACKSGADHEETQYF
TRBJ1-5,many,TRBD1,TRBV2,TGTGCCAGCAGTGAAGCCCGACAGGGCAGACAGCCCCAGCATTTT,CASSEARQGRQPQHF
TRBJ1-2,-,-,TRBV19,TGTGCCAGTAGTATAGGGGACGGGGCTAACTATGGCTACACCTTC,CASSIGDGANYGYTF
TRBJ1-1,many,-,TRBV7-2,TGTGCCAGCAGTGGAAGGACGGGGAACACTGAAGCTTTCTTT,CASSGRTGNTEAFF
TRBJ2-7,-,TRBD1,TRBV2,TGTGCCAGCAGCCGACAGGGTAGAGAGCAGTACTTC,CASSRQGREQYF
TRBJ1-6,few,-,TRBV20-1,TGCAGTGCTAGGCCGCCGGGGGATAATTCACCCCTCCACTTT,CSARPPGDNSPLHF
TRBJ1-2,-,-,TRBV7-9,TGTGCCAGCAGCTTAGTTTCCTGGGGTGGCTATGGCTACACCTTC,CASSLVSWGGYGYTF
TRBJ2-5,many,TRBD1,TRBV2,TGTGCCAGTCGGGACAGGGGGGCTCAAGTAGAGACCCAGTACTTC,CASRDRGAQVETQYF
TRBJ1-1,few,-,TRBV11-2,TGTGCCAGCAGCTTCGGACCTAGGGCTTTCTTT,CASSFGPRAFF
TRBJ2-7,-,-,TRBV19,TGTGCCACCAGGAGGTCCAGGAACTCCTACGAGCAGTACTTC,CATRRSRNSYEQYF
TRBJ1-4,-,TRBD1,TRBV6-5,TGTGCCAGCAGTTACCCAACAGGGGGTGAAAAACTGTTTTTT,CASSYPTGGEKLFF
TRBJ2-1,-,-,TRBV28,TGTGCCAGCAGTTTTGGGGGGGCAACGAATGAGCAGTTCTTC,CASSFGGATNEQFF
TRBJ2-4,many,-,TRBV11-2,TGTGCCAGCAGCATTGGGGTCTCCAAAAACATTCAGTACTTC,CASSIGVSKNIQYF
TRBJ2-2,-,-,TRBV7-3,TGTGCCAGCAGCTTGCTCGCATTAACCGGGGAGCTGTTTTTT,CASSLLALTGELFF
TRBJ2-7,few,-,TRBV6-5,TGTGCCAGCAGTTACGAGTCTGCCTACGAGCAGTACTTC,CASSYESAYEQYF
TRBJ2-7,-,-,TRBV18,TGTGCCAGCTCACCCCGGGCAGGGGAAGGGAGCGAGCAGTACTTC,CASSPRAGEGSEQYF
TRBJ2-2,-,-,TRBV19,TGTGCCAGTAGTGGCAAGGGATTCACCGGGGAGCTGTTTTTT,CASSGKGFTGELFF
TRBJ1-4,-,TRBD1,TRBV30,TGTGCTTTGTTGCTCGGACAGGTTATAGGCCCAGGGAATGAAAAACTGTTTTTT,CALLLGQVIGPGNEKLFF
TRBJ2-4,many,TRBD1,TRBV7-2,TGTGCCAGCAGCTCCTGGACAGGGCGGGACATTCAGTACTTC,CASSSWTGRDIQYF
TRBJ2-7,-,TRBD1,TRBV5-6,TGTGCCAGCAGCATCGGGACAGTCGGGGTGCAGTACTTC,CASSIGTVGVQYF
TRBJ2-7,many,-,TRBV7-2,TGTGCCAGCAGCTCGACAGCCCTCGAGCAGTACTTC,CASSSTALEQYF
TRBJ1-2,few,-,TRBV7-9,TGTGCCAGCAGTCAACTGAAACAGGGAGCTGGCTACACCTTC,CASSQLKQGAGYTF
TRBJ1-1,-,TRBD1,TRBV12-3/TRBV12-4,TGTGCCAGCAGAGCACAGGGGATCGCTGAAGCTTTCTTT,CASRAQGIAEAFF
TRBJ2-7,many,-,TRBV7-9,TGTGCCAGCAGCTTAGGCCTTGCGCAGTACTTC,CASSLGLAQYF
TRBJ2-7,many,-,TRBV2,TGTGCCAGCAGTGTGCCGTACCCCTACGAGCAGTACTTC,CASSVPYPYEQYF
TRBJ1-4,-,-,TRBV9,TGTGCCAGCAGCCCGACAGGAGATGAAAAACTGTTTTTT,CASSPTGDEKLFF
TRBJ2-1,-,-,TRBV28,TGTGCCAGCAGCCTCTGGGGAGATCTAAACGACAATGAGCAGTTCTTC,CASSLWGDLNDNEQFF